This section outlines one TCR beta chain sequence together with its context. Its antigen is unidentified. The data are from a study of CD8+CD57+ T cells in acquired aplastic anemia. The overall study: An average of roughly 3 ug of DNA was obtained from sorted CD4+ and CD8+ cells. Study-level findings and limits: Controls and patients did not differ significantly in CD8+ Simpson's diversity. A set of 25 to 35 CD8+ CDR3 sequences was shared between patients and controls, and these sequences appeared highly expressed in patients.

Investigators profiled TCR beta VDJ and CDR3 from genomic DNA template. TCRdb re-called the reads with MiXCR, one entry per CDR3 protein. Counted here are about 150,000 distinct CDR3 sequences, roughly 48% occurring once; the ten biggest clones make up around a third. V dropped 0 bases and J dropped 7 bases, with 12 bases sitting between them. CDR3 length: 13 amino acids. CDR1 is DFQATT, CDR2 SNEGSKA, per germline (reference sequence). Flow cytometry had shown expanded CD8+CD57+ cells in the patients chosen for sequencing. Severe acquired aplastic anemia was diagnosed in all patients. The receptor was derived from a human donor with aplastic anemia. Source material: sorted CD4+, CD8+, or CD8+CD57+ T cells (not recorded which) from PBMCs. The chain joins TRBV20-1 to TRBJ1-2; no clear D gene. Here the CDR3 DNA reads TGCAGTGCTAGAGATCTGGAAGGACGTGGCTACACCTTC. Translation: CSARDLEGRGYTF.